Following are 24 T cell receptor beta chains from one sample sequenced in a study of blood T cell repertoires in COVID-19. Produced via immunoSEQ multiplex PCR; TCRdb's table is partial and in-frame only. The table records under 350,000 clones, 85% to 90% of them present only once. The material sequenced was peripheral blood. The origin of the receptors is a man aged 35 to 55 with acute or convalescent COVID-19.

V is TRBV4-2 and J is TRBJ1-2; D unresolved. Trimming stripped 1 base from V and 4 bases from J, with 13 bases between. Germline-derived CDR1 and CDR2 are LGHNA and YNFKEQ. CDR3 length: 15 amino acids. The CDR3 bases are TGTGCCAGCAGCCAAGTTATTTCAGGAAGCTATGGCTACACCTTC. The encoded protein is CASSQVISGSYGYTF.

The V gene is TRBV28, the J gene TRBJ1-2, with D unclear. CDR1 is MDHEN and CDR2 is SYDVKM in the germline V gene. CDR3 length equals 13 residues. The V end was cut by 3 bases, the J end by 4 bases, with 9 bases between. Here the CDR3 DNA reads TGTGCCAGCAGTTTTACTGCTGGCTATGGCTACACCTTC. Translation: CASSFTAGYGYTF.

The J gene is TRBJ2-1, the V gene TRBV24-1; TRBD1 matches 9 bases. The germline gives CDR1 KGHDR, CDR2 SFDVKD. This CDR3 spans 16 amino acids. V lost 3 bases, J lost 10 bases, and 12 bases stayed unmatched. The CDR3 DNA reads as TGTGCCACCAGTGATGAAAGGACAGGGGTGAGGGGGGAGCAGTTCTTC. Translation gives CATSDERTGVRGEQFF.

V gene TRBV5-1 combines with J gene TRBJ2-3; possibly TRBD2 for D (6 bases). The CDR3 consists of 14 residues. Germline loops: CDR1 SGHRS, CDR2 YFSETQ. The V end lost 1 base, the J end lost 5 bases, and 11 bases lay between the germline ends. The CDR3 nucleotides are TGCGCCAGCAGCTTGAGTGGGGGGAAAGATACGCAGTATTTT. As protein: CASSLSGGKDTQYF.

The V call is TRBV7-9, the J call TRBJ2-7; D is possibly TRBD1 (6 bases). The V end lost 2 bases, the J end lost 4 bases, and 12 bases lay between the germline ends. Germline assignment: CDR1 SEHNR and CDR2 FQNEAQ (reference sequence). The CDR3 runs 14 residues. CDR3 DNA: TGTGCCAGCAGCTTACCATACAGGGTGTACGAGCAGTACTTC. Translated, it gives CASSLPYRVYEQYF.

The chain combines TRBV19 with TRBJ1-1; 7 bases map to TRBD1. V lost 4 bases, J lost 1 base, and 6 bases stayed unmatched. From germline, CDR1 is LNHDA and CDR2 SQIVND (reference sequence). The CDR3 loop spans 15 amino acids. The CDR3 here is CASSTPRTGNTEAFF. The CDR3 DNA follows: TGTGCCAGTAGTACCCCCCGGACAGGGAACACTGAAGCTTTCTTT.

Notes on this clone: A read error may produce the germline difference seen at one junction end. The chain has TRBV5-1 and TRBJ1-3; D perhaps matches TRBD1 (5 bases). CDR3 size: 19 residues. From germline, CDR1 is SGHRS and CDR2 YFSETQ. CDR3 in amino acids: CASSARIHTLDTSRNTIYF. CDR3 coding DNA: TGCGCCAGCAGCGCCAGGATACACACACTGGACACCTCTAGAAACACCATATATTTT.

The gene calls are TRBV27 and TRBJ2-7; no firm D call. The CDR3 runs to 13 residues. Trimming removed 2 bases at V and 6 bases at J, with 11 bases between. The germline gives CDR1 MNHEY, CDR2 SMNVEV (reference sequence). This CDR3 is CASSLMSAGEQYF. The CDR3, as DNA: TGTGCCAGCAGTTTAATGAGTGCCGGCGAGCAGTACTTC.

The CDR3 nucleotides are TGTGCCAGCGTCGGACAGGTTCGCGAGCAGTACTTC. Protein product: CASVGQVREQYF. This chain uses TRBV6-5 with TRBJ2-7; 7 bases are a match to TRBD1. The V and J ends lost 8 bases and 6 bases, in that order; junction bases with no gene match: 7. The CDR3 spans 12 residues. Germline lookup yields CDR1 MNHEY and CDR2 SVGAGI.

This chain connects TRBV5-1 to TRBJ1-1, with a tentative D call TRBD1 (6 bases). The length of the CDR3 is 14 residues. The ends were cut back, 3 bases at V and 2 bases at J, with 11 bases in the middle. Germline lookup yields CDR1 SGHRS and CDR2 YFSETQ. CDR3 residues: CASSSGAPNTEAFF. The CDR3 DNA follows: TGCGCCAGCAGCTCAGGGGCTCCAAACACTGAAGCTTTCTTT.

The V and J genes are TRBV7-9 and TRBJ1-1; no clear D gene. Germline V gives CDR1 SEHNR, CDR2 FQNEAQ (reference sequence). The CDR3 covers 12 residues. V was trimmed by 6 bases and J by 11 bases, leaving 16 bases between them. CDR3 residues: CASSNYNAKAFF. Here the CDR3 DNA reads TGTGCCAGCAGTAACTACAATGCAAAGGCTTTCTTT.

The CDR3 DNA follows: TGCGCCAGCAGCTTGGGTTTTGCAGGCGTCAACACTGAAGCTTTCTTT. Translated, it gives CASSLGFAGVNTEAFF. The chain employs TRBV5-1 and TRBJ1-1; D is undetermined. The V end lost 0 bases, the J end lost 2 bases, and 14 bases lay between the germline ends. The CDR3 length is 16 residues. Germline V lookup: CDR1 SGHRS, CDR2 YFSETQ.

The chain joins TRBV5-1 to TRBJ1-5, with D unresolved. CDR1 is SGHRS, CDR2 YFSETQ, per germline. The CDR3 consists of 14 residues. Trimming shortened V by 4 bases and J by 5 bases, and 13 bases separated the two germline ends. The CDR3 DNA is TGCGCCAGCAGCCCCGGTTGGGGAGATCAGCCCCAGCATTTT. The encoded protein is CASSPGWGDQPQHF. Combining the CDR3 with reference TRBV5-1 and TRBJ1-5 gives the whole variable domain KAGVTQTPRYLIKTRGQQVTLSCSPISGHRSVSWYQQTPGQGLQFLFEYFSETQRNKGNFPGRFSGRQFSNSRSEMNVSTLELGDSALYLCASSPGWGDQPQHFGDGTRLSIL.

The chain links TRBV5-4 to TRBJ2-2; 10 nucleotides align to TRBD2. After removal of 3 bases from V and 4 bases from J, the junction contained 9 bases not matched to a gene. Germline V gene data show CDR1 as SGHNT and CDR2 as YYREEE (reference sequence). The CDR3 length is 17 residues. The CDR3 DNA sequence: TGTGCCAGCAGCTATAAGCGGGGGGGTGATGGCACCGGGGAGCTGTTTTTT. Encoded protein: CASSYKRGGDGTGELFF.

The rearrangement joins TRBV29-1 to TRBJ1-2; TRBD1 matches at 7 bases. Germline assignment: CDR1 SQVTM and CDR2 ANQGSEA. Germline trimming cut 6 bases from V and 2 bases from J; bases unmatched to any gene: 3. The CDR3 contains 12 residues. The CDR3 is CSVTTGNYGYTF. In DNA, the CDR3 is TGCAGCGTGACGACAGGGAACTATGGCTACACCTTC.

The rearrangement uses TRBV11-2 and TRBJ2-3; 7 bases match TRBD1. Germline V gene sequence: CDR1 SGHAT, CDR2 FQNNGV. The CDR3 has 15 residues. After removal of 5 bases from V and 2 bases from J, the junction contained 7 bases not matched to a gene. Here the CDR3 reads CASSQQGFLTDTQYF. The CDR3 coding sequence is TGTGCCAGCAGCCAACAGGGGTTCCTCACAGATACGCAGTATTTT.

The chain couples TRBV14 to TRBJ1-1; TRBD1 matches at 8 bases. The CDR3 contains 15 residues. Germline CDR1 and CDR2: SGHDN and FVKESK. The V segment lost 5 bases and the J segment 2 bases; nucleotides outside the gene matches: 7. In DNA form, the CDR3 reads TGTGCCAGCAGCTTAGAGACAGGGGTAAACACTGAAGCTTTCTTT. Amino acid sequence: CASSLETGVNTEAFF.

The chain joins TRBV2 to TRBJ1-1, with TRBD1 matching 10 bases. Trimming took 2 bases from V and 4 from J; bases not matched to a gene: 1. CDR1 and CDR2 from the germline V gene are SNHLY and FYNNEI. CDR3 length: 14 amino acids. CDR3 coding DNA: TGTGCCAGCAGTGAAAGGACAGGGGGCACTGAAGCTTTCTTT. Residues: CASSERTGGTEAFF.

The count of this clone is one. This rearrangement joins TRBV11-3 to TRBJ1-3; weak D call: TRBD1 (6 bases). The CDR3 sequence is 18 residues long. Deletions cut 4 bases from V and 4 bases from J, with 23 bases between. CDR1 SGHNT and CDR2 YENEEA come from the germline V gene. CDR3 bases: TGTGCCAGCAGCTACACTCAACAGGGAATAGTATCCGGAAACACCATATATTTT. Translation gives CASSYTQQGIVSGNTIYF.

The table lists this clone with a count of one. The CDR3 sequence: CASSRGQGTTGELFF. In DNA form, the CDR3 reads TGTGCCAGCAGCCGTGGACAGGGAACGACCGGGGAGCTGTTTTTT. J is TRBJ2-2 and V is TRBV3-1 (or the pseudogene TRBV3-2), with TRBD1 matching over 8 bases. Looked up from germline, CDR1 is LGHDT and CDR2 is YNNKEL (reference sequence). J gave up 5 bases and V 4 bases, and 6 bases lay outside the gene matches. This CDR3 is built from 15 residues.

The chain has TRBV7-3 and TRBJ1-1; TRBD1 agrees at 9 bases. V was clipped by 5 bases and J by 6 bases; unmatched bases: 10. CDR3 length: 15 residues. Germline loops: CDR1 SGHTA, CDR2 FQGTGA. The CDR3 reads CASSPNSGQGSEAFF. CDR3 sequence (DNA): TGTGCCAGCAGCCCCAACTCGGGACAGGGATCTGAAGCTTTCTTT.

The chain has TRBV23-1 and TRBJ1-1, with D hard to call. TRBV23-1 is marked as an open reading frame, function uncertain. The CDR3 totals 13 residues. V was clipped by 7 bases and J by 4 bases, with 13 bases between them. The CDR3 is CASTLSWSTEAFF. CDR3 sequence (DNA): TGCGCCAGCACCCTAAGCTGGAGCACTGAAGCTTTCTTT.

The V and J genes are TRBV4-2 and TRBJ2-1; 12 nucleotides match TRBD2. This CDR3 has 19 amino acids. Germline CDR1 reads LGHNA; CDR2 reads YNFKEQ. Trimming at V came to 0 bases and at J to 9 bases, leaving 15 bases not matched to a gene. CDR3 bases: TGTGCCAGCAGCCAAGAGACTAGCGGGAGCTATCGAGGGACAAGTGAGCAGTTCTTC. Residues: CASSQETSGSYRGTSEQFF.

This clone was counted between two and nine times. This chain connects TRBV9 to TRBJ1-2; 8 bases line up with TRBD1. This CDR3 is built from 14 residues. Germline lookup yields CDR1 SGDLS and CDR2 YYNGEE. The V gene end was trimmed by 2 bases and the J gene end by 10 bases; junction bases not matched to a gene: 10. CDR3 region: CASSVGQGLIYYTF. CDR3 DNA sequence: TGTGCCAGCAGCGTTGGACAGGGTTTGATTTACTACACCTTC.